This T cell receptor beta chain was captured by sequencing in a study of T cells in Graves' hyperthyroidism and ophthalmopathy. Study-wide results and limits: Classification by a 13 V-J model distinguished ophthalmopathy from stable hyperthyroidism. Model output signaled ophthalmopathy a median roughly 6.5 months ahead of onset.

There are many counts of this clonotype. No antigen is known for it. The CDR3 covers 16 residues. V was pared by 2 bases and J by 4 bases, with 10 bases of the junction left unmatched. CDR1 and CDR2 (germline): SGHAT, FQNNGV. Amplification targeted TCR beta CDR3 regions from RNA transcripts. Researchers ran a first-round RT-PCR on the TCR CDR3 using the HTBI primer set. TCRdb fed the multiplex PCR reads into MiXCR, producing one record per CDR3 protein. Of more than 300,000 distinct CDR3 sequences listed, about a sixth were seen once; the top ten hold around a third. The chain joins TRBV11-2 to TRBJ2-5; 7 bases agree with TRBD1. Sequenced: blood. This TCR was sampled from a woman aged 25 to 39 with Graves' hyperthyroidism that later progressed to Graves' ophthalmopathy. DNA of the CDR3: TGTGCCAGCAGCTTAAGAGGCAGGGGGATAATAGAGACCCAGTACTTC. Translated: CASSLRGRGIIETQYF.